A single sample is the source of the 3 T cell receptor beta chains below, sequenced in a study of CD4+ T cells in melanoma. TCRdb keeps only in-frame clones here, not all; method: immunoSEQ multiplex PCR. The sample lists some 110,000 clones; about nine tenths were seen once. Material: peripheral blood. All receptors come from a human donor with melanoma.

The chain couples TRBV13 to TRBJ1-2; possibly TRBD1 for D (5 bases). Germline loops: CDR1 PRHDT, CDR2 FYEKMQ (reference sequence). V lost 3 bases, J lost 7 bases, and 12 bases lay in between. The CDR3 length is 13 residues. CDR3 residues: CASSLQGVGGYTF. The CDR3 nucleotides read TGTGCCAGCAGCTTGCAAGGGGTCGGTGGCTACACCTTC.

J is TRBJ2-6 and V is TRBV14, with D possibly matching TRBD1 (6 bases). Germline CDR1 SGHDN, CDR2 FVKESK. V dropped 0 bases and J dropped 10 bases, with 7 bases sitting between them. The CDR3 length is 13 residues. The DNA of the CDR3 is TGTGCCAGCAGCCAAGATCAGGGGAACGTCCTGACTTTC. The encoded protein is CASSQDQGNVLTF.

The chain combines TRBV5-5 with TRBJ1-1, with D perhaps matching TRBD1 (5 bases). Trimming stripped 0 bases from V and 1 base from J, with 10 bases between. Germline assignment: CDR1 SGHKS and CDR2 YYEKEE (reference sequence). The CDR3 runs 15 residues. The CDR3 nucleotides are TGTGCCAGCAGCTTGGTTCTGACAGCGAACACTGAAGCTTTCTTT. This encodes CASSLVLTANTEAFF. Filled out from reference TRBV5-5 and TRBJ1-1, the complete variable domain reads DAGVTQSPTHLIKTRGQQVTLRCSPISGHKSVSWYQQVLGQGPQFIFQYYEKEERGRGNFPDRFSARQFPNYSSELNVNALLLGDSALYLCASSLVLTANTEAFFGQGTRLTVV.